This TCR beta chain was recovered during a study of shared clonotypes between healthy human individuals. The length of the CDR3 is 14 residues. CDR1 is SEHNR and CDR2 is FQNEAQ in the germline V gene (reference sequence). J was trimmed by 6 bases and V by 3 bases; bases with no gene match: 5. Naive CD8 cells lacked CD45RO, underwent positive selection for CCR7 and left out terminally differentiated effector memory CD45RA+ cells. The protocol was immunoSEQ multiplex PCR, while the TCRdb copy is restricted to in-frame clones and leaves out a portion. The table lists about 2,200,000 clones, just over 90% of them singletons, with roughly 1.7% in the top ten. The table lists this clone with a count of one.

Material for sequencing was naive CD8+ T cells from PBMCs. The chain couples TRBV7-9 to TRBJ2-1; TRBD2 aligns across 7 bases. This clonotype was sampled from a man younger than 30 in good health. Some clones in this sample may be carry-over from other donors' samples. CDR3 amino acids: CASSFGGSGNEQFF. CDR3 nucleotides: TGTGCCAGCAGCTTTGGCGGGAGCGGCAATGAGCAGTTCTTC. Based on the CDR3 plus reference TRBV7-9 and TRBJ2-1, the full variable domain is DTGVSQNPRHKITKRGQNVTFRCDPISEHNRLYWYRQTLGQGPEFLTYFQNEAQLEKSRLLSDRFSAERPKGSFSTLEIQRTEQGDSAMYLCASSFGGSGNEQFFGPGTRLTVL.